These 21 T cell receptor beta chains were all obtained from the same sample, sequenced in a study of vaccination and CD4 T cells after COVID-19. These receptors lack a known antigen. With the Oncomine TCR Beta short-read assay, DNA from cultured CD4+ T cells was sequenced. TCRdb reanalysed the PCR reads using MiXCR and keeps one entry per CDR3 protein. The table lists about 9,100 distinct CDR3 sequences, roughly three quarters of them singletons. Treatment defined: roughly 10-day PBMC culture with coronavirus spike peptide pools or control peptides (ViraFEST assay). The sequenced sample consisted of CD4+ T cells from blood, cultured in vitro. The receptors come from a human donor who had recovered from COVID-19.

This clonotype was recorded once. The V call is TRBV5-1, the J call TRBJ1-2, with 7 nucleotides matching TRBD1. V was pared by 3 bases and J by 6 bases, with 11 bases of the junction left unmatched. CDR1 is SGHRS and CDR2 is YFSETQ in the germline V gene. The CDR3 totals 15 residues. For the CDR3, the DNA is TGCGCCAGCAGCTGGGAAGACAGGGAGGGAAATGGCTACACCTTC. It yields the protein CASSWEDREGNGYTF.

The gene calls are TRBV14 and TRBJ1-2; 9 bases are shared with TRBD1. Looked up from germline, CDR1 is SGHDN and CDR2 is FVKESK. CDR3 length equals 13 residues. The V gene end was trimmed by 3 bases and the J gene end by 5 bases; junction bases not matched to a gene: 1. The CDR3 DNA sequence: TGTGCCAGCAGCCAGGGACAGGGTTATGGCTACACCTTC. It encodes CASSQGQGYGYTF.

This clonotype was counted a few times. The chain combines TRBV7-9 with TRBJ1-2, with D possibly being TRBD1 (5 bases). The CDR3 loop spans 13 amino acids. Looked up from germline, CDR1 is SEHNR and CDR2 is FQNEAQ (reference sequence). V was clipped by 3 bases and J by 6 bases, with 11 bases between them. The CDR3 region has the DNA TGTGCCAGCAGCTTCTTGGGGGGTGATGGCTACACCTTC. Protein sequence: CASSFLGGDGYTF.

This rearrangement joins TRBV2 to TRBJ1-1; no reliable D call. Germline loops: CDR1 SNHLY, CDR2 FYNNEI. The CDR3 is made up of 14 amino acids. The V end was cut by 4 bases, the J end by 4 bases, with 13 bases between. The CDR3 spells CASSVEGRGTEAFF. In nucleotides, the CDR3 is TGTGCCAGCAGTGTTGAGGGCCGAGGCACTGAAGCTTTCTTT.

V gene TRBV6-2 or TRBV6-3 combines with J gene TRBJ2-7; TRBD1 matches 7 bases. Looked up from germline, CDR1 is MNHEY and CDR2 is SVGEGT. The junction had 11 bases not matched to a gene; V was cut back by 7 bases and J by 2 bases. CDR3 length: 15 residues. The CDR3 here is CASTGTVVRAYEQYF. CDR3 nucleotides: TGTGCCAGCACAGGGACAGTCGTAAGGGCCTACGAGCAGTACTTC.

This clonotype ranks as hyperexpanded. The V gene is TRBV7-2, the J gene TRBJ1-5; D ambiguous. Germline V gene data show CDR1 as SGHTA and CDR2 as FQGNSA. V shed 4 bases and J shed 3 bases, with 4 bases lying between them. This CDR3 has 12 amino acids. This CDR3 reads CASSYNNQPQHF. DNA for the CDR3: TGTGCCAGCAGCTATAACAATCAGCCCCAGCATTTT.

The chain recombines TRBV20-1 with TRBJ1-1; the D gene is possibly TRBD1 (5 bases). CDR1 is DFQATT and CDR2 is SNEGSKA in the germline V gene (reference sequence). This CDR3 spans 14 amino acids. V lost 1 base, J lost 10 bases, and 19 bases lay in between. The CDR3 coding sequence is TGCAGTGCTAGAGTCCCGGTGGGCCAAACAGGAGCTTTCTTT. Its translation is CSARVPVGQTGAFF.

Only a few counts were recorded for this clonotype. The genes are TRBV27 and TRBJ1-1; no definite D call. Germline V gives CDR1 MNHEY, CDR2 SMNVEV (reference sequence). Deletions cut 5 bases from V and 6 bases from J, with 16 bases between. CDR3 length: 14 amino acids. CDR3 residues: CASSLDTGTAEAFF. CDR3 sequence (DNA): TGTGCCAGCAGTCTCGACACCGGAACGGCTGAAGCTTTCTTT.

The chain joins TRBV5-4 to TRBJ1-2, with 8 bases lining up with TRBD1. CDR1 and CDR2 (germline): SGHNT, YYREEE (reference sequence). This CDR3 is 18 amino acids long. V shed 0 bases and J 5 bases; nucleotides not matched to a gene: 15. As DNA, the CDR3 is TGTGCCAGCAGCTTGGTTGCCAGGGGGCCACGTTCGGGGTATGGCTACACCTTC. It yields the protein CASSLVARGPRSGYGYTF.

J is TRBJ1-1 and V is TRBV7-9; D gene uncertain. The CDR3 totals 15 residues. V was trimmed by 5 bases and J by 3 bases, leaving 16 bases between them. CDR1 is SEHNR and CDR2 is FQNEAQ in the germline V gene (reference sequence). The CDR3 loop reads CASSISDTSYTEAFF. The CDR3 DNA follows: TGTGCCAGCAGCATATCAGACACCTCTTACACTGAAGCTTTCTTT.

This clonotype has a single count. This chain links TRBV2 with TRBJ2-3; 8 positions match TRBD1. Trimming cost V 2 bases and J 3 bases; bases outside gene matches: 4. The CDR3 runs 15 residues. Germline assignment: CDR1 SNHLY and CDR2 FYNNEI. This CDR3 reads CASSERTGMTDTQYF. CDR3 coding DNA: TGTGCCAGCAGTGAACGGACAGGGATGACAGATACGCAGTATTTT.

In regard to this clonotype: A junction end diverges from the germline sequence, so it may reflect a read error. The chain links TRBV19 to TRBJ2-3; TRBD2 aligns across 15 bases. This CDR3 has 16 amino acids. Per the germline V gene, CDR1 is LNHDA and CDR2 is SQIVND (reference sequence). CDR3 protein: CASSTGLAGGQPYTRF. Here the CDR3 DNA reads TGTGCCAGTAGTACTGGACTAGCGGGGGGGCAGCCCTACACACGTTTT.

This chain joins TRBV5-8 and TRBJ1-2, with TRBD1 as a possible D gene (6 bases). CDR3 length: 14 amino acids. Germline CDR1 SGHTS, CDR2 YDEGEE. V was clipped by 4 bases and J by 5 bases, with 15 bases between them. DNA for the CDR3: TGTGCCAGCAGCCCCTACAGGGTGGCATATGGCTACACCTTC. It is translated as CASSPYRVAYGYTF. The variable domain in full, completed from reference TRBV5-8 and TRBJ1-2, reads EAGVTQSPTHLIKTRGQQATLRCSPISGHTSVYWYQQALGLGLQFLLWYDEGEERNRGNFPPRFSGRQFPNYSSELNVNALELEDSALYLCASSPYRVAYGYTFGSGTRLTVV.

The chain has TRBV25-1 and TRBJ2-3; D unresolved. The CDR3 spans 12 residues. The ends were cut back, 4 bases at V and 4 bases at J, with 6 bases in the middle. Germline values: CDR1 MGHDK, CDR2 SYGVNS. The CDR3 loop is CASSVGADTQYF. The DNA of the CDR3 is TGTGCCAGCAGTGTAGGAGCAGATACGCAGTATTTT.

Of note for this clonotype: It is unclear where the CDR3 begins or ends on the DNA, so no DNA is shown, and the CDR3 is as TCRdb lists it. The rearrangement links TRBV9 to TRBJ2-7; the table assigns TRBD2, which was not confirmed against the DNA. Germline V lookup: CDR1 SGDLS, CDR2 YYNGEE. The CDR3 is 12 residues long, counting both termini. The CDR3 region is CASSASSGQQYF.

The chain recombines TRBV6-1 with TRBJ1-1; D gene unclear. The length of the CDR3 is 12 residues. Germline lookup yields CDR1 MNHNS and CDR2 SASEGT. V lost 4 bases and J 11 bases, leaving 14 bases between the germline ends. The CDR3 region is CASSADTPGAFF. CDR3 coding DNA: TGTGCCAGCAGTGCTGACACCCCCGGCGCTTTCTTT.

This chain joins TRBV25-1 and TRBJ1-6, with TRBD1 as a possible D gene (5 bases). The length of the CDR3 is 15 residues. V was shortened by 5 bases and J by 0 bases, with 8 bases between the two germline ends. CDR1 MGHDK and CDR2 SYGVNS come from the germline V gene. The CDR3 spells CASSRGNSYNSPLHF. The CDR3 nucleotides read TGTGCCAGCAGTAGGGGTAACTCCTATAATTCACCCCTCCACTTT.

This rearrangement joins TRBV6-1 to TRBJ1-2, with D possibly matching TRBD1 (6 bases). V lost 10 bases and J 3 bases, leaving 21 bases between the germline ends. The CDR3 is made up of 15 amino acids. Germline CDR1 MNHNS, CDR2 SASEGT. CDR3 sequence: CATAGGSPMDYGYTF. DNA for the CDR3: TGTGCCACCGCGGGGGGCAGCCCCATGGACTATGGCTACACCTTC.

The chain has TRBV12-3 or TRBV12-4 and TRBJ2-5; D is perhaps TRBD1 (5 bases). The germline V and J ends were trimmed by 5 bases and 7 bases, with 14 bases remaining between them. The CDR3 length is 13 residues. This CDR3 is CASSGHGPGTQYF. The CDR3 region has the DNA TGTGCCAGCAGTGGACACGGGCCGGGGACCCAGTACTTC.

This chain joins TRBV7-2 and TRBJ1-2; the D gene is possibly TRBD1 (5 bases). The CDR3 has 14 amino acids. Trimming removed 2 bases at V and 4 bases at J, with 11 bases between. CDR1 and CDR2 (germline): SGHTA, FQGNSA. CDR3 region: CASSLLGGSYGYTF. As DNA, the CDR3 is TGTGCCAGCAGCTTACTCGGGGGGTCCTATGGCTACACCTTC.

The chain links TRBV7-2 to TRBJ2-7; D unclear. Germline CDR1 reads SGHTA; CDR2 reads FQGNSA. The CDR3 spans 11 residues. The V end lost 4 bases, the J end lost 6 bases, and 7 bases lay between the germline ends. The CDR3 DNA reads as TGTGCCAGCAGCTACCGTGGCGAGCAGTACTTC. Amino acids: CASSYRGEQYF.